This T cell receptor (beta chain) comes out of a study of molecular identifiers for immune sequencing clone quantification. Study background: Within a replicate experiment, RNA obtained from either around 20,000 or 99,000 naive CD8 cells was divided into five aliquots, and four of those aliquots were then sequenced. Study findings and constraints: Clones carrying above 20 RNA copies accounted for over 98% of effector molecules, under 1% in naive cells. Identical TCR molecules can share a barcode, and this sharing could underestimate highly expanded clone sizes.

As for this clonotype: Antigen specificity is unknown. This may come from a read error, since a much larger clone is one base off. The final CDR3 position lacks the conserved phenylalanine or tryptophan, pointing to a likely read error.

TCRdb ran MiXCR on the PCR reads and lists one entry per CDR3 protein. The repertoire includes over 85,000 distinct CDR3 sequences, nearly 25% of them detected once, and approximately 0.78% sits in the top ten. Libraries for naive CD8 T cells, which were made from around 20,000 to 1,000,000 sorted cells, drew on 10%, 30% or 50% of the RNA. Germline assignment: CDR1 SEHNR and CDR2 FQNEAQ (reference sequence). CDR3 size: 14 residues. Trimming removed 5 bases from V and 3 bases from J; junction bases left unmatched: 7. The TCR sequence derives from a human donor in good health. Some libraries in this study had Jurkat cell RNA spiked in. The V gene is TRBV7-9, the J gene TRBJ2-7; 7 bases are shared with TRBD1. Source material: naive CD8+ T cells from blood, with Jurkat cell RNA spiked in. Subset meaning: FACS-sorted CD8+CD4-CCR7+CD45RA+ naive T cells. CDR3 DNA sequence: TGTGCCAGCAGCCAAGGTGCAGGGGGCTACGAGCAGTACTCC. It specifies CASSQGAGGYEQYS.